This T cell receptor (beta chain) was profiled in a study of T-cell reconstitution after alpha-beta-depleted transplantation in children. The library targeted TCRbeta and was prepared with unique molecular identifiers. TCRdb called the PCR reads again in MiXCR, with one record for every CDR3 protein. The sample has 500,000 or so distinct CDR3 sequences; around a third are singletons. Per germline, CDR1 SGHDN and CDR2 FVKESK. The CDR3 has 13 amino acids. The V gene lost 4 bases and the J gene lost 7 bases, with 14 bases spanning the gap. This receptor was obtained from a human donor who donated a stem cell graft to a child with aplastic anemia. The genes are TRBV14 and TRBJ2-7; D unresolved. The source was PBMCs from the stem cell graft donor, collected from the stem cell graft. CDR3 nucleotides: TGTGCCAGCAGCCGTTATGTTATGGGGGAGCAGTACTTC. Translation: CASSRYVMGEQYF.